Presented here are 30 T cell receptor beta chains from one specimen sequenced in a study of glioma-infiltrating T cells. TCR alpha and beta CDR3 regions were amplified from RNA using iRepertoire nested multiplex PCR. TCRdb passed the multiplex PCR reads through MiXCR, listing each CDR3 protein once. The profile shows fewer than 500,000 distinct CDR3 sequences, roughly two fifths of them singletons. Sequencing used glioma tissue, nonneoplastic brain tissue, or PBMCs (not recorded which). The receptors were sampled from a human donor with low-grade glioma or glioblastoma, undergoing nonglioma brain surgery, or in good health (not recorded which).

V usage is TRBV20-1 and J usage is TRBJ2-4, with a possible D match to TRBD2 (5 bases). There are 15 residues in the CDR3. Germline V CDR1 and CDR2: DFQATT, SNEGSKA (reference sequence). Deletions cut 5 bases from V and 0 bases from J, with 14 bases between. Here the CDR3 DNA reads TGCAGTGCTCCTAGCTTACATTTAGCCAAAAACATTCAGTACTTC. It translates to CSAPSLHLAKNIQYF.

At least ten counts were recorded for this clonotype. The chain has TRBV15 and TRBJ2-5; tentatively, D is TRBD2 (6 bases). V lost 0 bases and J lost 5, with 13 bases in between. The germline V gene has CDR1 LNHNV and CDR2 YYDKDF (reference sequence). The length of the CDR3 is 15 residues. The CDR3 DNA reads TGTGCCACCAGCAGAGATAAGGGACTCTCGGAGACCCAGTACTTC. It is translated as CATSRDKGLSETQYF.

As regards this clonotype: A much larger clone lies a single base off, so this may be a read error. CDR3 amino acids: CASSPGDSYKQYF. The CDR3 coding sequence is TGTGCCAGCAGCCCAGGGGATTCCTACAAGCAGTACTTC. The rearrangement uses TRBV27 and TRBJ2-7, with TRBD1 as a possible D gene (6 bases). The CDR3 has 13 amino acids. Germline V gives CDR1 MNHEY, CDR2 SMNVEV (reference sequence).

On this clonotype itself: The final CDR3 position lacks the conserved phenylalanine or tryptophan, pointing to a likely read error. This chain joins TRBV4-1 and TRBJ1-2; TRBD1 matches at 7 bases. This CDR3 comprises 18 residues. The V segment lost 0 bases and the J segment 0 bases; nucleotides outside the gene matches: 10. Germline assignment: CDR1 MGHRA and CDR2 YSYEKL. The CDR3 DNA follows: TGCGCCAGCAGCCAAGATTGGGGATTCAGGGGGACTAACTATGGCTACACCTCC. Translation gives CASSQDWGFRGTNYGYTS.

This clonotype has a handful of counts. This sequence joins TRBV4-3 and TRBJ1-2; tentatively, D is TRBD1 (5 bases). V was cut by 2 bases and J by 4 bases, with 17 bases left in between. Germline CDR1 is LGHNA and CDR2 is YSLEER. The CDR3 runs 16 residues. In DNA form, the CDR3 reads TGCGCCAGCAGCCAACTGGGACCGACAGAAAGCTATGGCTACACCTTC. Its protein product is CASSQLGPTESYGYTF.

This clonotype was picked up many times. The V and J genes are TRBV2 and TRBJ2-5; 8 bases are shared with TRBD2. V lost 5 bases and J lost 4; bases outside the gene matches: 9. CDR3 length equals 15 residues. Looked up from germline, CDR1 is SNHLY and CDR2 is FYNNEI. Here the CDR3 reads CASSQTGGSGETQYF. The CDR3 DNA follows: TGTGCCAGCAGTCAGACGGGAGGGTCAGGAGAGACCCAGTACTTC.

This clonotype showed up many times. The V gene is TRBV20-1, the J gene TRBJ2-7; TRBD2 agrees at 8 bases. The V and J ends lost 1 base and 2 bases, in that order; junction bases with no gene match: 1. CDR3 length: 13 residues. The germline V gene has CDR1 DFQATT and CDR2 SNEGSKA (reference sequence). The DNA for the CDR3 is TGCAGTGCTAGAGCGGGAGGGACCTACGAGCAGTACTTC. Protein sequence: CSARAGGTYEQYF.

CDR3 loop: CASTLLAGGDEQFF. The DNA for the CDR3 is TGTGCCAGCACCCTGTTGGCAGGGGGGGATGAGCAGTTCTTC. The chain links TRBV27 to TRBJ2-1; D possibly matches TRBD1 or TRBD2 (7 bases each). Germline V CDR1 and CDR2: MNHEY, SMNVEV (reference sequence). The CDR3 sequence is 14 residues long. Deletions cut 7 bases from V and 8 bases from J, with 18 bases between.

The CDR3 here is CASSLGGLRGYTF. In nucleotides, the CDR3 is TGTGCCAGCAGCTTAGGGGGTCTGCGGGGCTACACCTTC. The rearrangement uses TRBV7-9 and TRBJ1-2, with no clear D. Germline lookup yields CDR1 SEHNR and CDR2 FQNEAQ (reference sequence). This CDR3 comprises 13 residues. Between the trimmed V and J ends, which lost 1 base and 8 bases, there was a span of 11 bases. Full variable domain (missing parts from reference TRBV7-9 and TRBJ1-2): DTGVSQNPRHKITKRGQNVTFRCDPISEHNRLYWYRQTLGQGPEFLTYFQNEAQLEKSRLLSDRFSAERPKGSFSTLEIQRTEQGDSAMYLCASSLGGLRGYTFGSGTRLTVV.

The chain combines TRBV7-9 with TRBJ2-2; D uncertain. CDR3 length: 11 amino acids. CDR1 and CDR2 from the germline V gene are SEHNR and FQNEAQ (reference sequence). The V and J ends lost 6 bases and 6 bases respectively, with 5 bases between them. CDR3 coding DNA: TGTGCCAGCAGTATGCCCGGGGAGCTGTTTTTT. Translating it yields CASSMPGELFF.

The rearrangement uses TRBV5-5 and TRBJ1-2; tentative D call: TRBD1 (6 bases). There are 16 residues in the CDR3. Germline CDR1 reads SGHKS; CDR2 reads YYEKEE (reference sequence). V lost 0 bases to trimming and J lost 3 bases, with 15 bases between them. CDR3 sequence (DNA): TGTGCCAGCAGCTTGGATCCCAGGGGTGAAGACTATGGCTACACCTTC. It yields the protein CASSLDPRGEDYGYTF.

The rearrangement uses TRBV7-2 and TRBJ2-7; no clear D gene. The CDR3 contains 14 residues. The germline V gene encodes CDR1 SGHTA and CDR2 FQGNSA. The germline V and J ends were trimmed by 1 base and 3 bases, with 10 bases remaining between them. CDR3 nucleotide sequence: TGTGCCAGCAGCTTAGTGGCAGTAGACTACGAGCAGTACTTC. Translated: CASSLVAVDYEQYF.

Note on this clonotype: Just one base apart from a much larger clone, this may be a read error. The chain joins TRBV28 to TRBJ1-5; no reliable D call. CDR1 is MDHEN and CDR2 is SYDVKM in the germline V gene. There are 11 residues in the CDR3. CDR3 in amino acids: CASGFSGPQHF. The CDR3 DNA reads TGTGCCAGCGGTTTTTCGGGTCCCCAGCATTTT.

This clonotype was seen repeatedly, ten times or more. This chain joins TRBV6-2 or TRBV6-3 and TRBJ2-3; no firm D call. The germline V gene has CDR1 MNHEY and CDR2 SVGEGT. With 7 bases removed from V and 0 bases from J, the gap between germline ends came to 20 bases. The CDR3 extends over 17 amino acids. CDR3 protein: CASTLRAETTSTDTQYF. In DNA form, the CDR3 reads TGTGCCAGCACCTTACGCGCGGAGACCACTAGCACAGATACGCAGTATTTT.

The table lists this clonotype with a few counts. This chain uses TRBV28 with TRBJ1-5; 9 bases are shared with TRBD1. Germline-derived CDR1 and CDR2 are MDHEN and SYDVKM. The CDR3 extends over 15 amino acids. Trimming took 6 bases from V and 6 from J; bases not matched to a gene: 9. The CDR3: CASRWTGEKVQPQHF. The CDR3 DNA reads TGTGCCAGCAGGTGGACAGGGGAAAAGGTTCAGCCCCAGCATTTT.

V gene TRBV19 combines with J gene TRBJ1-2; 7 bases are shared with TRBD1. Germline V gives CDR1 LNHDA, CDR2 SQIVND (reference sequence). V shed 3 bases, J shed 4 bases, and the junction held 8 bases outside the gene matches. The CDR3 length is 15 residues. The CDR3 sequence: CASSMRDRLSYGYTF. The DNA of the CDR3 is TGTGCCAGTAGTATGCGGGACAGACTGTCCTATGGCTACACCTTC.

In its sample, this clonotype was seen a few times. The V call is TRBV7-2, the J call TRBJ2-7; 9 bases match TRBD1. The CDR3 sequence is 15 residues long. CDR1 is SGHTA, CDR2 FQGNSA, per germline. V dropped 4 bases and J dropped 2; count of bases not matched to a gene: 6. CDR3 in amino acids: CASSSRDRAAYEQYF. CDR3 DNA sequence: TGTGCCAGCAGCTCCAGGGACAGGGCGGCCTACGAGCAGTACTTC.

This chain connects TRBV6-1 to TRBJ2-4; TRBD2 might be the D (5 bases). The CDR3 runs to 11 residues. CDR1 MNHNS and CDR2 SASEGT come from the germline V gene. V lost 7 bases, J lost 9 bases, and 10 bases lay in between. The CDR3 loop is CASMSEGIQYF. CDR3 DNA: TGTGCCAGCATGTCCGAGGGCATTCAGTACTTC.

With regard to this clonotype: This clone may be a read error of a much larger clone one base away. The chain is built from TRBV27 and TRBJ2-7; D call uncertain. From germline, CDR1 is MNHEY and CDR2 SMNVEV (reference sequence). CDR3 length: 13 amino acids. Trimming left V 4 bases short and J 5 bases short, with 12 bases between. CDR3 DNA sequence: TGTGCCAGCAGTTGGGAAAGCCAGAACGAGCAGTACTTC. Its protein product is CASSWESQNEQYF.

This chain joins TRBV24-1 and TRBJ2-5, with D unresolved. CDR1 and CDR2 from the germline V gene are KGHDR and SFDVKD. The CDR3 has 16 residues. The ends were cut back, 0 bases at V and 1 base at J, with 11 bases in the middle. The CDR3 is CATSDLISGGQETQYF. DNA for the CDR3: TGTGCCACCAGTGATTTGATATCTGGCGGCCAAGAGACCCAGTACTTC.

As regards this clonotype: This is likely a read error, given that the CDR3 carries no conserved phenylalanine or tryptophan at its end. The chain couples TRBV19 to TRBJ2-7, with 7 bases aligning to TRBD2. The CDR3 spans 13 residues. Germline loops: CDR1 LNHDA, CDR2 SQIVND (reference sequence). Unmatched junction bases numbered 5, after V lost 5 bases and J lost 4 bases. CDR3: CASSFKREYEQYI. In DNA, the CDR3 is TGTGCCAGTAGTTTCAAGCGGGAATACGAGCAGTACATC.

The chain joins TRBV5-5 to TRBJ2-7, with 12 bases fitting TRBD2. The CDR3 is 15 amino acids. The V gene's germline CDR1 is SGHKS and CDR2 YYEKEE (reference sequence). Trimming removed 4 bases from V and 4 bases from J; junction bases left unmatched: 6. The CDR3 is CASSQGLAGWYEQYF. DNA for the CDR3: TGTGCCAGCAGCCAGGGACTAGCGGGTTGGTACGAGCAGTACTTC.

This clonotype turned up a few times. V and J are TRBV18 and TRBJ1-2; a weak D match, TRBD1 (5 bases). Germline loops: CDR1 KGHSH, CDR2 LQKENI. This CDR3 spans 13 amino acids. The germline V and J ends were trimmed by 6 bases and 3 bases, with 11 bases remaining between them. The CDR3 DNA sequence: TGTGCCAGCTCGGACGGAGGGGACTATGGCTACACCTTC. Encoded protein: CASSDGGDYGYTF.

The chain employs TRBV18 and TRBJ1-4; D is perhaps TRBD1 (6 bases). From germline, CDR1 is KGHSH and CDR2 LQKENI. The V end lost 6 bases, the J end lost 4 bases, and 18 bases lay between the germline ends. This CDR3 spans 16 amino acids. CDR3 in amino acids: CASSRNQQGRNEKLFF. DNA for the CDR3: TGTGCCAGCTCTCGAAATCAACAGGGCCGTAATGAAAAACTGTTTTTT.

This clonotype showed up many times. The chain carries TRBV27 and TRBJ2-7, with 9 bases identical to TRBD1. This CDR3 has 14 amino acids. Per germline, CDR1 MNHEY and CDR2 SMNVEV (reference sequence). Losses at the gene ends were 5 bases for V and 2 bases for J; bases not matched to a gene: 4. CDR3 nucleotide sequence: TGTGCCAGCAGTCGTAGGGACAGGGCCTACGAGCAGTACTTC. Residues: CASSRRDRAYEQYF.

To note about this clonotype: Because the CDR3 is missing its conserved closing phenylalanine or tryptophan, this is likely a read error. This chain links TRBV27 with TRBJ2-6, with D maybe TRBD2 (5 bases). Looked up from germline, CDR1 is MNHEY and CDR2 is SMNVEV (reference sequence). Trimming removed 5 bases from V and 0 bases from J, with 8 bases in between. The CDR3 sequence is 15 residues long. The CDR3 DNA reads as TGTGCCAGCAGTCCCCGGGGCTCTGGGGCCAACGTCCTGACTCTC. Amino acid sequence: CASSPRGSGANVLTL.

The CDR3 reads CASSQEGQTEAFF. The DNA of the CDR3 is TGTGCCAGCAGTCAGGAGGGACAAACTGAAGCTTTCTTT. The genes are TRBV2 and TRBJ1-1; TRBD1 might be the D (6 bases). V was shortened by 5 bases and J by 5 bases, with 12 bases between the two germline ends. Germline V lookup: CDR1 SNHLY, CDR2 FYNNEI. CDR3 length equals 13 residues. Complete variable domain (other parts from reference TRBV2 and TRBJ1-1): EPEVTQTPSHQVTQMGQEVILRCVPISNHLYFYWYRQILGQKVEFLVSFYNNEISEKSEIFDDQFSVERPDGSNFTLKIRSTKLEDSAMYFCASSQEGQTEAFFGQGTRLTVV.

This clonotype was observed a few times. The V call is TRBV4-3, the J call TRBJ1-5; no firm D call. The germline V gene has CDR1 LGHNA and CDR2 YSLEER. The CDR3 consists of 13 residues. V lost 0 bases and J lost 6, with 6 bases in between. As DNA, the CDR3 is TGCGCCAGCAGCCAAGATCTTCTTCAGCCCCAGCATTTT. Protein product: CASSQDLLQPQHF.

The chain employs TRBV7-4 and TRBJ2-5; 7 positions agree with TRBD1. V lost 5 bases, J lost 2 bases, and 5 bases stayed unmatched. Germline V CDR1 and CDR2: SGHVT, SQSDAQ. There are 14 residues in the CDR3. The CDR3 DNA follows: TGTGCCAGCAGCCCAACAGGGGTACAAGAGACCCAGTACTTC. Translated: CASSPTGVQETQYF.

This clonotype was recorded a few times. The CDR3, as DNA: TGTGCCAGCAGCTTCCCCAGGGGGGGGAGTACTGAAGCTTTCTTT. Translation: CASSFPRGGSTEAFF. This chain links TRBV7-9 with TRBJ1-1; TRBD1 matches 7 bases. V gave up 3 bases and J gave up 5 bases; unmatched junction bases: 9. The CDR3 is made up of 15 amino acids. Germline CDR1 is SEHNR and CDR2 is FQNEAQ (reference sequence).